The T cell receptor beta chain under discussion was sequenced for a study of T-cell memory formation after mild COVID-19. CDR1 and CDR2 (germline): MNHNY, SVGAGI (reference sequence). V was pared by 8 bases and J by 5 bases, with 11 bases of the junction left unmatched. The CDR3 loop spans 15 amino acids. Each CDR3 protein is one row after TCRdb ran MiXCR on the 5' RACE reads. Of about 430,000 distinct CDR3 sequences listed, roughly 24% are singletons. Sample: PBMCs or a T cell subset sorted from them (not recorded which). This TCR came from an adult woman who had mild COVID-19 (a few samples of this study predate the infection). Cell type and time point are not known. The genes are TRBV6-6 and TRBJ1-4; 7 bases map to TRBD1. The CDR3 DNA follows: TGTGCCAGCCGCAGGGGGGGGGTTCCAAATGAAAAACTGTTTTTT. Its protein product is CASRRGGVPNEKLFF.